This entry lists 10 T cell receptor beta chains sequenced from one sample in a study of blood T cells in healthy people across ages. A second PCR of about 7 to 12 cycles used a sample-barcoded 5' primer and a J-beta primer mix. MiXCR was run by TCRdb on the 5' RACE reads, yielding one entry per CDR3 protein. The sample yields about 930,000 distinct CDR3 sequences, under 35% seen once. The data were also submitted as part of a second study, on T cells of mothers and their children.

Sample: blood. The origin of the receptors is a woman in her thirties or forties in good health.

The rearrangement links TRBV23-1 to TRBJ1-4; TRBD1 might be the D (6 bases). TRBV23-1 is an ORF; its function is uncertain. CDR3 length: 17 residues. V was pared by 4 bases and J by 0 bases, with 15 bases between. CDR3 in amino acids: CASSPRTAGATNEKLFF. The CDR3 DNA sequence: TGCGCCAGCAGTCCGAGGACAGCCGGAGCAACTAATGAAAAACTGTTTTTT.

This clonotype was observed a handful of times. This sequence joins TRBV6-2 or TRBV6-3 and TRBJ1-1; tentatively, D is TRBD1 (5 bases). V dropped 3 bases and J dropped 2 bases, with 10 bases sitting between them. Germline V lookup: CDR1 MNHEY, CDR2 SVGEGT. The CDR3 has 14 amino acids. CDR3 amino acids: CASSYGHFNTEAFF. CDR3 DNA: TGTGCCAGCAGTTATGGACACTTTAACACTGAAGCTTTCTTT.

The chain has TRBV7-9 and TRBJ1-3; 7 bases map to TRBD1. V trimming: 5 bases; J trimming: 3 bases; junction bases outside the gene matches: 10. The germline V gene encodes CDR1 SEHNR and CDR2 FQNEAQ (reference sequence). This CDR3 contains 16 residues. The CDR3 coding sequence is TGTGCCAGCAGCCCAGGGGGACAGAGCTATGGAAACACCATATATTTT. It specifies CASSPGGQSYGNTIYF.

This clonotype was counted between two and nine times. This sequence joins TRBV4-3 and TRBJ2-1; D assignment may be TRBD1 or TRBD2 (6 bases each). The CDR3 has 15 residues. Per germline, CDR1 LGHNA and CDR2 YSLEER. The ends were cut back, 4 bases at V and 0 bases at J, with 10 bases in the middle. The CDR3 reads CASSPEGGSYNEQFF. For the CDR3, the DNA is TGCGCCAGCAGCCCGGAGGGGGGCTCCTACAATGAGCAGTTCTTC.

This chain joins TRBV7-2 and TRBJ2-2; a possible D gene is TRBD2 (6 bases). V was pared by 5 bases and J by 5 bases, with 12 bases between. In germline, CDR1 is SGHTA, CDR2 FQGNSA. The CDR3 spans 14 residues. The CDR3 loop reads CASSRRDWTGELFF. CDR3 DNA: TGTGCCAGCAGCCGCCGGGACTGGACCGGGGAGCTGTTTTTT.

The chain links TRBV28 to TRBJ1-2, with D possibly matching TRBD1 (5 bases). V lost 3 bases to trimming and J lost 0 bases, with 17 bases between them. Germline V gives CDR1 MDHEN, CDR2 SYDVKM. This CDR3 has 17 residues. The CDR3 sequence: CASSFRFKGNPNYGYTF. CDR3 DNA: TGTGCCAGCAGTTTTAGGTTCAAGGGGAATCCTAACTATGGCTACACCTTC.

This clonotype has ten or more counts. This chain uses TRBV4-1 with TRBJ2-5; TRBD2 matches at 12 bases. Germline-derived CDR1 and CDR2 are MGHRA and YSYEKL. The ends lost 2 bases at V and 3 bases at J; junction bases unmatched: 4. This CDR3 is built from 16 residues. The CDR3 loop is CASSQRTSGTKETQYF. The CDR3 nucleotides read TGCGCCAGCAGCCAAAGGACTAGCGGGACGAAAGAGACCCAGTACTTC.

This clonotype was seen many times. V and J are TRBV7-2 and TRBJ2-7, with a weak D call TRBD2 (6 bases). V was pared by 5 bases and J by 0 bases, with 11 bases between. Germline assignment: CDR1 SGHTA and CDR2 FQGNSA. This CDR3 spans 14 amino acids. The CDR3 nucleotides read TGTGCCAGCAGCACCCGGGAGAACTCCTACGAGCAGTACTTC. This translates into CASSTRENSYEQYF.

The chain employs TRBV7-9 and TRBJ1-6, with 11 bases lining up with TRBD1. The V segment lost 2 bases and the J segment 2 bases; nucleotides outside the gene matches: 8. This CDR3 is 19 amino acids long. Germline V gene data show CDR1 as SEHNR and CDR2 as FQNEAQ (reference sequence). The CDR3 protein is CASSLRGTGQGAYNSPLHF. Here the CDR3 DNA reads TGTGCCAGCAGCTTAAGGGGCACGGGACAGGGGGCCTATAATTCACCCCTCCACTTT.

There are a few counts of this clonotype. V gene TRBV29-1 combines with J gene TRBJ2-1, with a tentative D call TRBD2 (6 bases). Germline CDR1 SQVTM, CDR2 ANQGSEA. Trimming removed 5 bases from V and 1 base from J, with 12 bases in between. The CDR3 consists of 14 residues. CDR3 sequence reads: CSVFAGISYNEQFF. DNA of the CDR3: TGCAGCGTTTTTGCGGGGATTTCCTACAATGAGCAGTTCTTC.